Below, one T cell receptor beta chain is given with its context. Its antigen is unidentified. The V end was cut by 9 bases, the J end by 2 bases, with 14 bases between. The CDR3 totals 13 residues. Germline values: CDR1 LNHDA, CDR2 SQIVND (reference sequence). The entry originates in a study of cytomegalovirus exposure and HLA in healthy donors. The PCR employed 60 Vbeta primers together with 13 Jbeta primers. Produced via immunoSEQ multiplex PCR; TCRdb's table is partial and in-frame only. The sample contains more than 100,000 clones, about three quarters of which appear only once. Study-wide points: Confirmation was obtained in vitro that a few CMV-associated chains are specific for CMV antigens.

The sample consisted of PBMCs. This sequence was found in a woman younger than 45 in good health and CMV-seropositive. The chain links TRBV19 to TRBJ2-7, with D tentatively TRBD1 (7 bases). The DNA for the CDR3 is TGTGCCAGCCGACAGGGAGGCGCCTACGAGCAGTACTTC. It specifies CASRQGGAYEQYF. Drawing the rest from reference TRBV19 and TRBJ2-7, the complete variable domain is DGGITQSPKYLFRKEGQNVTLSCEQNLNHDAMYWYRQDPGQGLRLIYYSQIVNDFQKGDIAEGYSVSREKKESFPLTVTSAQKNPTAFYLCASRQGGAYEQYFGPGTRLTVT.